These 20 T cell receptor beta chains share one sample of origin, sequenced in a study of esophageal squamous cell carcinoma under preoperative chemotherapy. The time point denotes: after preoperative PTX-NDP chemotherapy. TCRdb re-derived calls from the PCR reads in MiXCR, one entry per CDR3 protein. The repertoire holds roughly 10,000 distinct CDR3 sequences, with roughly 60% as singletons. Collection took place from a patient given preoperative chemotherapy. The source is a human donor with esophageal squamous cell carcinoma. The donor label of this sample is uncertain.

This clonotype was recorded at least ten times. This chain links TRBV7-2 with TRBJ2-5, with TRBD2 as a possible D gene (6 bases). Germline CDR1 reads SGHTA; CDR2 reads FQGNSA. V lost 5 bases to trimming and J lost 5 bases, with 15 bases between them. The CDR3 loop spans 14 amino acids. CDR3 in DNA: TGTGCCAGCAGCCCCTACCCAGGAGGGGAGACCCAGTACTTC. Its translation: CASSPYPGGETQYF.

By share of the sample, this clonotype is medium-sized. The chain couples TRBV6-6 to TRBJ2-1, with 11 bases identical to TRBD2. Near its end, the DNA agrees better with TRBJ2-7, so the J call may be wrong. CDR1 and CDR2 from the germline V gene are MNHNY and SVGAGI (reference sequence). This CDR3 is built from 15 residues. The CDR3 DNA follows: TGTGCCAGCACAAGCCTAGCGGGAGGCTACAATGAGCAGTACTTC. This encodes CASTSLAGGYNEQYF.

The chain carries TRBV6-1 and TRBJ2-4; D is ambiguous. The ends were cut back, 5 bases at V and 13 bases at J, with 30 bases in the middle. This CDR3 has 17 amino acids. In germline, CDR1 is MNHNS, CDR2 SASEGT. The CDR3 bases are TGTGCCAGCAGTCCAGAGTGGGGTAGGCCGGGCAAAGACACGCAGTACTTC. This encodes CASSPEWGRPGKDTQYF.

J is TRBJ2-1 and V is TRBV10-2; D not resolved. Germline V CDR1 and CDR2: WSHSY, SAAADI. The CDR3 loop spans 13 amino acids. Deletions cut 6 bases from V and 9 bases from J, with 15 bases between. Here the CDR3 reads CASRRNTDAEQFF. The CDR3 DNA is TGCGCCAGCAGGCGGAACACGGACGCTGAGCAGTTCTTC.

This clonotype was counted between two and nine times. The rearrangement joins TRBV6-1 to TRBJ2-1; D not resolved. The DNA matches TRBJ2-5 better at its end, which makes the J call doubtful. Per the germline V gene, CDR1 is MNHNS and CDR2 is SASEGT. The CDR3 consists of 12 residues. In DNA, the CDR3 is TGTGCCAGCAGTCGACCTCAAGAGACCCAGTACTTC. This sequence encodes CASSRPQETQYF.

A remark on this clonotype: The junction departs from the called germline gene at one end, perhaps through a read error. This chain uses TRBV6-1 with TRBJ2-5; D may be TRBD1 or TRBD2 (5 bases each). Germline lookup yields CDR1 MNHNS and CDR2 SASEGT. This CDR3 is built from 11 residues. DNA of the CDR3: TGTGCCAGCAGTGAGCAGGGACCCGAATTCTTC. Its protein product is CASSEQGPEFF.

The chain links TRBV6-5 to TRBJ2-1; 9 bases line up with TRBD2. The CDR3 spans 14 residues. V gave up 4 bases and J gave up 9 bases; unmatched junction bases: 7. CDR1 is MNHEY and CDR2 is SVGAGI in the germline V gene. As DNA, the CDR3 is TGTGCCAGCAGTTCTGCGGGAGGGCCCGGTGAGCAGTTCTTC. Translating gives CASSSAGGPGEQFF.

The rearrangement joins TRBV7-2 to TRBJ2-3; TRBD2 matches 7 bases. CDR3 length: 14 residues. In germline, CDR1 is SGHTA, CDR2 FQGNSA. The CDR3: CAGSGVCDPETQYF. In DNA form, the CDR3 reads TGTGCGGGGAGCGGGGTTTGTGACCCAGAGACCCAGTATTTT.

The chain carries TRBV6-1 and TRBJ2-3; 7 nucleotides agree with TRBD2. The end of the DNA is better explained by TRBJ2-7, so the J call may be wrong. Germline assignment: CDR1 MNHNS and CDR2 SASEGT. CDR3 length: 16 residues. The DNA for the CDR3 is TGTGCCAGCAGTGTATTGGGGGGGTGCGACACAAACACGCAGTACTTC. This sequence encodes CASSVLGGCDTNTQYF.

The J gene is TRBJ2-1, the V gene TRBV6-4; 12 positions match TRBD2. Germline V CDR1 and CDR2: MRHNA, SNTAGT. The CDR3 sequence is 15 residues long. With 4 bases clipped from V and 2 bases from J, the junction kept 0 bases outside the gene matches. The CDR3 nucleotides are TGTGCCAGCAGTGGGACTAGCGGGGCCTACAATGAGCAGTTCTTC. Its translation is CASSGTSGAYNEQFF.

The chain is built from TRBV7-2 and TRBJ2-2, with D uncertain. The V end was cut by 5 bases, the J end by 0 bases, with 7 bases between. In germline, CDR1 is SGHTA, CDR2 FQGNSA. CDR3 size: 14 residues. The CDR3 spells CASSPFANTGELFF. CDR3 coding DNA: TGTGCCAGCAGCCCGTTCGCGAACACCGGGGAGCTGTTTTTT.

About this clonotype itself: A read error is possible here, since a much larger clone lies one base away. The chain's CDR3 is CASSDGTSGDNEQYF. CDR3 nucleotide sequence: TGTGCCAGCAGTGACGGGACTAGCGGAGACAATGAGCAGTACTTC. This chain connects TRBV6-4 to TRBJ2-1; 11 nucleotides agree with TRBD2. The DNA matches TRBJ2-7 better at its end, which makes the J call doubtful. This CDR3 comprises 15 residues. The germline V gene encodes CDR1 MRHNA and CDR2 SNTAGT.

The chain joins TRBV6-1 to TRBJ2-6; D is undetermined. Germline CDR1 MNHNS, CDR2 SASEGT. V lost 7 bases and J 0 bases, leaving 7 bases between the germline ends. This CDR3 is built from 14 residues. The CDR3 here is CASIQSSGANVLTF. CDR3 coding DNA: TGTGCCAGCATTCAGAGCTCTGGGGCCAACGTCCTGACTTTC.

This clonotype was counted a few times. The rearrangement uses TRBV6-1 and TRBJ2-2; maybe TRBD1 (6 bases). The CDR3 is 15 amino acids. Trimming left V 1 base short and J 6 bases short, with 12 bases between. The germline V gene encodes CDR1 MNHNS and CDR2 SASEGT. The DNA for the CDR3 is TGTGCCAGCAGTGAAGGTTTGGACAGATCCGGGGAGCTGTTTTTT. Protein: CASSEGLDRSGELFF.

The CDR3 is CASRTGGNTGELFF. DNA of the CDR3: TGTGCCAGCAGGACAGGGGGCAACACCGGGGAGCTGTTTTTT. The genes are TRBV6-1 and TRBJ2-2, with TRBD1 identical over 10 bases. The germline V gene encodes CDR1 MNHNS and CDR2 SASEGT. Germline trimming cut 6 bases from V and 2 bases from J; bases unmatched to any gene: 0. The CDR3 is 14 amino acids.

This clonotype was picked up many times. The V call is TRBV6-1, the J call TRBJ1-1; TRBD1 aligns across 9 bases. The CDR3 length is 13 residues. V was pared by 6 bases and J by 8 bases, with 7 bases of the junction left unmatched. Germline loops: CDR1 MNHNS, CDR2 SASEGT. The CDR3 region is CASSRDRVKEAFF. The CDR3 coding sequence is TGTGCCAGCAGCCGGGACAGGGTTAAGGAAGCTTTCTTT.

The chain employs TRBV6-4 and TRBJ2-1, with 16 bases lining up with TRBD2. The germline CDR1 and CDR2 sequences are MRHNA and SNTAGT. The CDR3 sequence is 16 residues long. V lost 4 bases, J lost 9 bases, and 6 bases stayed unmatched. The CDR3 is CASSASGTSGRAEQFF. CDR3 coding DNA: TGTGCCAGCAGTGCCTCCGGGACTAGCGGGAGGGCTGAGCAGTTCTTC.

With regard to this clonotype: Germline and junction disagree at one end, which may indicate a read error. The rearrangement links TRBV6-1 to TRBJ2-4; 8 bases line up with TRBD2. Germline values: CDR1 MNHNS, CDR2 SASEGT. This CDR3 region has 16 residues. CDR3 residues: CASSESGGSATNTQYF. DNA of the CDR3: TGTGCCAGCAGCGAATCGGGGGGGAGCGCCACAAACACGCAGTATTTC.

This sequence joins TRBV10-2 and TRBJ2-3; TRBD2 matches at 12 bases. Germline V gene lookup returns CDR1 WSHSY and CDR2 SAAADI. Trimming cost V 4 bases and J 5 bases; bases outside gene matches: 1. The length of the CDR3 is 14 residues. The CDR3 sequence: CASSVLAGGDTQYF. The CDR3 region has the DNA TGCGCCAGCAGTGTACTAGCGGGAGGAGATACGCAGTATTTT.

V is TRBV4-1 and J is TRBJ2-1; 7 bases fit TRBD1. Gene TRBJ2-7 matches the end of the DNA better, so the J call may be wrong. Looked up from germline, CDR1 is MGHRA and CDR2 is YSYEKL. The CDR3 has 14 amino acids. The DNA of the CDR3 is TGCGCCAGCAGCCAAGTTGGGACAGTCAACGAGCAGTACTTC. Residues: CASSQVGTVNEQYF.